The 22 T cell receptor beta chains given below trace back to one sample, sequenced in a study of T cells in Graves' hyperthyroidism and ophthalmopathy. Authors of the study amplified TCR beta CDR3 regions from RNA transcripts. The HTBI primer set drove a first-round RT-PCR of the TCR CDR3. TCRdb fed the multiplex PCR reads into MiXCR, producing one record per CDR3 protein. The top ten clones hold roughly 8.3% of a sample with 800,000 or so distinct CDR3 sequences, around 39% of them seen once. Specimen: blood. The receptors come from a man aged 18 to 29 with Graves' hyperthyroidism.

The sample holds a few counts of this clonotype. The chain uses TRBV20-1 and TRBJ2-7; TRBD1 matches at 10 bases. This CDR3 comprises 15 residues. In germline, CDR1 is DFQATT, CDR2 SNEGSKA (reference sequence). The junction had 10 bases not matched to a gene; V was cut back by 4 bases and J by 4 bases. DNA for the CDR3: TGCAGTGCTAAGAGAAGGGGACAGGGGAGATACGAGCAGTACTTC. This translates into CSAKRRGQGRYEQYF.

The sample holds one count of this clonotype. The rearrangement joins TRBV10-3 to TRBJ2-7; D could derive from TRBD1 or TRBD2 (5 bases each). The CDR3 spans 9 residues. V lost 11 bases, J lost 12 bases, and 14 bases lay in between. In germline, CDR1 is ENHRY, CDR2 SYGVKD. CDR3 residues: CAVWSGTYF. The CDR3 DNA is TGTGCCGTATGGTCCGGGACGTACTTC.

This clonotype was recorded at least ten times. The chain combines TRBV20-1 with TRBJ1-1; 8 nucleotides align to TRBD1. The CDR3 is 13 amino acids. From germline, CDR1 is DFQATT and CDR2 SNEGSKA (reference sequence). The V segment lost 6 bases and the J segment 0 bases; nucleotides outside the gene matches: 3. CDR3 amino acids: CSAWTGMNTEAFF. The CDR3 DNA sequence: TGCAGTGCCTGGACAGGGATGAACACTGAAGCTTTCTTT.

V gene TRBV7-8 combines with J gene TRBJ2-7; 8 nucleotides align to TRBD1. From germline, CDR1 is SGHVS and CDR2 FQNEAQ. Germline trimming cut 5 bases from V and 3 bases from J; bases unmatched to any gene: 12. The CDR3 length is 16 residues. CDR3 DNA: TGTGCCAGCAGCCCCCCCCCGGGACAGGCGTTCTACGAGCAGTACTTC. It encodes CASSPPPGQAFYEQYF. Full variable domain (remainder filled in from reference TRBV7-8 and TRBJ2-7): GAGVSQSPRYKVAKRGQDVALRCDPISGHVSLFWYQQALGQGPEFLTYFQNEAQLDKSGLPSDRFFAERPEGSVSTLKIQRTQQEDSAVYLCASSPPPGQAFYEQYFGPGTRLTVT.

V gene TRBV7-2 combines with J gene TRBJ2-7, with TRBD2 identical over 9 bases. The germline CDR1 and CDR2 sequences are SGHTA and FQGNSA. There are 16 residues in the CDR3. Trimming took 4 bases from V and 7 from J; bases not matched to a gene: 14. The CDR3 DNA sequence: TGTGCCAGCAGCTCGAGGGTGACTAGCGGTTTACGGGAGCAGTACTTC. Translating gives CASSSRVTSGLREQYF.

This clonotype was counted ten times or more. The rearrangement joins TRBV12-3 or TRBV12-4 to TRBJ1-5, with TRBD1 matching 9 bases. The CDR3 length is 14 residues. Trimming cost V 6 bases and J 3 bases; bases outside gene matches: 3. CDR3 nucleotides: TGTGCCAGCAGAACAGGGGGCGACAATCAGCCCCAGCATTTT. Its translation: CASRTGGDNQPQHF.

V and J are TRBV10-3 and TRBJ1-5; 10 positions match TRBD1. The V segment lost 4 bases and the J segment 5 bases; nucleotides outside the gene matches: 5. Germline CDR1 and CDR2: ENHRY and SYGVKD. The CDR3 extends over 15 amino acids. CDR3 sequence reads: CAISAGTGADQPQHF. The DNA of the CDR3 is TGTGCCATCAGTGCCGGGACAGGGGCCGATCAGCCCCAGCATTTT.

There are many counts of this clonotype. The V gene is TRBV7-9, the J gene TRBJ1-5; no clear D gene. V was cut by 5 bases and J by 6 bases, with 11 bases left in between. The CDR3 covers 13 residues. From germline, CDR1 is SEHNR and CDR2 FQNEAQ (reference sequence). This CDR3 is CASSPKSGQPQHF. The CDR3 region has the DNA TGTGCCAGCAGCCCAAAATCGGGTCAGCCCCAGCATTTT.

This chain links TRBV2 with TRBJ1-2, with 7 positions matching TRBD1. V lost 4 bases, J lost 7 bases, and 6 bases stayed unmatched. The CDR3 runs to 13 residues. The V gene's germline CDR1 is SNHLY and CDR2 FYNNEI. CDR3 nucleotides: TGTGCCAGCAGTGGGGACAGCCGAATTGGCTACACCTTC. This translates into CASSGDSRIGYTF.

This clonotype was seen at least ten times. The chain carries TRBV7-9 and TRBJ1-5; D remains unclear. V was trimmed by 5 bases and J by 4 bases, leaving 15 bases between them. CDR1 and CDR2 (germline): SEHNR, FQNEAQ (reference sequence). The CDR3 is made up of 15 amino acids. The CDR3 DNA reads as TGTGCCAGCAGCCCTTCGGACGCCAGTAATCAGCCCCAGCATTTT. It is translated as CASSPSDASNQPQHF.

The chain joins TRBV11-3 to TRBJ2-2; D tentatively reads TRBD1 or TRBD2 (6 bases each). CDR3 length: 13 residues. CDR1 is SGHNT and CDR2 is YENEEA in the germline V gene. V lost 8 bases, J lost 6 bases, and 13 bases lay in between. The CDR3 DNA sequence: TGTGCCAGCGCACAGGGACTCCCCGGGGAGCTGTTTTTT. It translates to CASAQGLPGELFF. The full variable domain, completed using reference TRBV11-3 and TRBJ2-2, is EAGVVQSPRYKIIEKKQPVAFWCNPISGHNTLYWYLQNLGQGPELLIRYENEEAVDDSQLPKDRFSAERLKGVDSTLKIQPAELGDSAVYLCASAQGLPGELFFGEGSRLTVL.

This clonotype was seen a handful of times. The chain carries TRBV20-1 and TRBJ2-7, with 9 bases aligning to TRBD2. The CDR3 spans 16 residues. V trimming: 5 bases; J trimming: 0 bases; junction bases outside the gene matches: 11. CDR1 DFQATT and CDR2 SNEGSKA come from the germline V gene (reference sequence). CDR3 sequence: CSADLGLAMSSYEQYF. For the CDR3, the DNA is TGCAGTGCTGACCTAGGACTAGCGATGAGCTCCTACGAGCAGTACTTC.

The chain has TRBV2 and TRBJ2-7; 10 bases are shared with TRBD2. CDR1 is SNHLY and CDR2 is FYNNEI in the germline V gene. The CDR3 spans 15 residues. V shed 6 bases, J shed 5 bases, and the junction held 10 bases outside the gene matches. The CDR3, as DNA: TGTGCCAGCAGCTTATTCCCTAGCGGGAGACACGAGCAGTACTTC. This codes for CASSLFPSGRHEQYF.

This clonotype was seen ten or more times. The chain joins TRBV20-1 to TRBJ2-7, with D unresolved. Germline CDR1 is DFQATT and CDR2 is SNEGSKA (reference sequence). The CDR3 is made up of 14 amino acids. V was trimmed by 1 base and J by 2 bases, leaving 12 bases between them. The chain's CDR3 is CSARVVGRPYEQYF. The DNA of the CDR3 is TGCAGTGCTAGAGTTGTGGGCCGACCCTACGAGCAGTACTTC.

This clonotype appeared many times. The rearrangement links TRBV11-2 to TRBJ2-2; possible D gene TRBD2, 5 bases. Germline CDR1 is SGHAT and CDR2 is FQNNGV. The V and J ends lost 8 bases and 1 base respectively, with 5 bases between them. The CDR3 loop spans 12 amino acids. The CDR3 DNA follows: TGTGCCAGCGGAGGGAACACCGGGGAGCTGTTTTTT. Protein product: CASGGNTGELFF.

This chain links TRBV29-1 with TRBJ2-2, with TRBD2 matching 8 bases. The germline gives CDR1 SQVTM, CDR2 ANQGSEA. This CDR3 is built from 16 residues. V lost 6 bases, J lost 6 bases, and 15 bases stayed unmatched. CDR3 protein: CSVWTSSSVAAGELFF. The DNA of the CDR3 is TGCAGCGTGTGGACTAGCAGTTCCGTCGCAGCCGGGGAGCTGTTTTTT.

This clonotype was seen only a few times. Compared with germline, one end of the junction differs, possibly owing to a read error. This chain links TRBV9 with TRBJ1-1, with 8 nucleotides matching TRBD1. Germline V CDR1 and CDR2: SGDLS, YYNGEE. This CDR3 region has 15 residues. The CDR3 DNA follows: TGTGCCAACAGCGTAGATCACAGGGGGAATACTGAAGCTTTCTTT. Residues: CANSVDHRGNTEAFF.

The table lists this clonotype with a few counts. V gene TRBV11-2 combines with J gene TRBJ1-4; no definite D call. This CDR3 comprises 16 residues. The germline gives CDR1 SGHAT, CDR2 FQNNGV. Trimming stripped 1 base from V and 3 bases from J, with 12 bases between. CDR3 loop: CASSLGARKANEKLFF. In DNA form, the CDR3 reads TGTGCCAGCAGCTTAGGGGCCCGGAAGGCTAATGAAAAACTGTTTTTT.

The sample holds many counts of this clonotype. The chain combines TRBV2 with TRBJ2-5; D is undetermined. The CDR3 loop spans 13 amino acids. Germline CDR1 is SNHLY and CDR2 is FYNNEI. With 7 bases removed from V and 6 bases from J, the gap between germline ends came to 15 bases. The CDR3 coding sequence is TGTGCCAGCAAGATCCGCGTTCTCCAGACCCAGTACTTC. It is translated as CASKIRVLQTQYF.

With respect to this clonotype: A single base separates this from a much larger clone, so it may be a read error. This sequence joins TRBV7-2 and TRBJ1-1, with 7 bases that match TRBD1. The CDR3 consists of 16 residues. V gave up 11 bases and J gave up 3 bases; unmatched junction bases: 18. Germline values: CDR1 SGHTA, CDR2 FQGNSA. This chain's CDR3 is CAGIRTGTAPDTEAFF. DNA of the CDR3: TGTGCCGGCATCAGAACCGGGACAGCACCCGACACTGAAGCTTTCTTT. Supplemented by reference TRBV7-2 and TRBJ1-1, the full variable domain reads GAGVSQSPSNKVTEKGKDVELRCDPISGHTALYWYRQSLGQGLEFLIYFQGNSAPDKSGLPSDRFSAERTGGSVSTLTIQRTQQEDSAVYLCAGIRTGTAPDTEAFFGQGTRLTVV.

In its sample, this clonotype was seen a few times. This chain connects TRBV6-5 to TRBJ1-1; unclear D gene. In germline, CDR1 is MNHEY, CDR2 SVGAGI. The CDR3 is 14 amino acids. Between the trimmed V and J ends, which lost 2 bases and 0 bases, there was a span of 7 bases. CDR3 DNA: TGTGCCAGCAGTTACGAGACAATGAACACTGAAGCTTTCTTT. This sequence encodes CASSYETMNTEAFF.

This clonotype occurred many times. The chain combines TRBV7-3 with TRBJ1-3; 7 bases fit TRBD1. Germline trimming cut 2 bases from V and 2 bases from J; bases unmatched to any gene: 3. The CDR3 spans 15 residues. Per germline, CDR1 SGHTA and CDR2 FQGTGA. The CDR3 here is CASSLGDSPGNTIYF. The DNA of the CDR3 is TGTGCCAGCAGCTTAGGGGACAGTCCTGGAAACACCATATATTTT.